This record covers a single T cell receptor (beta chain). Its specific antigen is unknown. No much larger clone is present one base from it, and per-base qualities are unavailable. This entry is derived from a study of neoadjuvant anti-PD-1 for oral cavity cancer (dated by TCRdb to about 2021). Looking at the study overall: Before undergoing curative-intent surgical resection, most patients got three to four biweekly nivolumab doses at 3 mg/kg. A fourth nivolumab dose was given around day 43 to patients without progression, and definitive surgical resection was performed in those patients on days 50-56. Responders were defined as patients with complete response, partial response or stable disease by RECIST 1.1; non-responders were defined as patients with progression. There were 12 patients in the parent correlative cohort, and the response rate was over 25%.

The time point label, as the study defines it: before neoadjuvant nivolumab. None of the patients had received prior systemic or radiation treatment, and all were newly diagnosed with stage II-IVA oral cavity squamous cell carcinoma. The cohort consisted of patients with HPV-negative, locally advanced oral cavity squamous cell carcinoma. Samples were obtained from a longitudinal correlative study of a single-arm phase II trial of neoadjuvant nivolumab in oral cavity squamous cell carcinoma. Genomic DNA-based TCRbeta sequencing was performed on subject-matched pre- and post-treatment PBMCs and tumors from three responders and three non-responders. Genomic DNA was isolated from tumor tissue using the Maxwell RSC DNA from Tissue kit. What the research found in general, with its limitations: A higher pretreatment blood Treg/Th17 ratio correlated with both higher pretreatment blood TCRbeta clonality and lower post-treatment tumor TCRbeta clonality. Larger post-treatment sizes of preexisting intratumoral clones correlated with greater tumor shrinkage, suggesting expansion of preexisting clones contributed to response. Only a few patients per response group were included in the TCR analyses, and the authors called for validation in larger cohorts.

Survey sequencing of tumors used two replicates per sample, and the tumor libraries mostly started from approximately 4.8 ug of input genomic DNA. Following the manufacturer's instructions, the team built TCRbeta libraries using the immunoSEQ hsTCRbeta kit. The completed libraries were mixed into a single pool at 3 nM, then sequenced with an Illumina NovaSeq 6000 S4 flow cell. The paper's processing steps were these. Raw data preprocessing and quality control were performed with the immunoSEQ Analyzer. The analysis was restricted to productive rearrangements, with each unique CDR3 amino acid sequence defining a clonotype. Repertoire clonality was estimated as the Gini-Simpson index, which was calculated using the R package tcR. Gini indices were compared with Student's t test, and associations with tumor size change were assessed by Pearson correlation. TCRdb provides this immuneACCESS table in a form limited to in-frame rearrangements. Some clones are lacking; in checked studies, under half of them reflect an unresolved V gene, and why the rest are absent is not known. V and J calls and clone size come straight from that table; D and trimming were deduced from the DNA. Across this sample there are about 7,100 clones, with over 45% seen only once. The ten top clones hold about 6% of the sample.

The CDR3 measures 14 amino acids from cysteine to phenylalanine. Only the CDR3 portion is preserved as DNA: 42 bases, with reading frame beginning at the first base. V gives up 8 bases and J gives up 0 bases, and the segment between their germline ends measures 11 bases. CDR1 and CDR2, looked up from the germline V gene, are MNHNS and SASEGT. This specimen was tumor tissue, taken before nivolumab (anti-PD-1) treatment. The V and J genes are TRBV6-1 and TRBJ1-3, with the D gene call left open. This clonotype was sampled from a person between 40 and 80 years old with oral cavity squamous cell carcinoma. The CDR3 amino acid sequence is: CASGPLPSGNTIYF. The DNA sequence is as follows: TGTGCCAGCGGTCCTCTACCCTCTGGAAACACCATATATTTT.